The subject of this entry is one T cell receptor beta chain. Its antigen is unknown. This entry belongs to a study of cytomegalovirus exposure and HLA in healthy donors. Study-level results: TCR beta chain V- and J-gene trimming was linked, in a later analysis, to a missense variant in DCLRE1C. In vitro work confirmed that three CMV-associated chains recognize CMV antigens. Likely technical artifact: a cluster of highly shared sequence variants.

With 60 Vbeta and 13 Jbeta primers, the PCR was carried out. Produced via immunoSEQ multiplex PCR; TCRdb's table is partial and in-frame only. Its table lists 100,000 to 150,000 clones. Sequenced input: PBMCs. This sequence was found in a woman aged 40 to 50 in good health and CMV-seropositive.

The CDR3 DNA follows: TGTGCCAGCAGGTCCCTTCGGAGCTCTGGAAACACCATATATTTT. It encodes CASRSLRSSGNTIYF. The V call is TRBV28, the J call TRBJ1-3; no definite D call. Germline loops: CDR1 MDHEN, CDR2 SYDVKM. The CDR3 is 15 amino acids. Trimming pared 6 bases from V and 0 bases from J, leaving 12 bases between.